Listed below are T cell receptor beta chains from one sample, sequenced in a study of OX40 agonist ivuxolimab in advanced cancers. Here immunoSEQ multiplex PCR was the method, and the copy in TCRdb shows in-frame clones only, minus some. The profile covers approximately 50,000 clones, with over 70% appearing a single time and around 4% taken by the ten largest. The specimen comprised CD4+ or CD8+ T cells sorted from blood, sampled in a trial of the OX40 agonist ivuxolimab. The receptor source for this set is an adult with an advanced solid tumor such as melanoma, head and neck, liver or kidney cancer. Each CDR3 is given without its conserved first and last residue. A D gene is named only where the DNA matches it firmly.

D: TRBD2; J: TRBJ2-1; V: TRBV5-5; CDR3: ASSLGLAEHNEQF
D: TRBD1; J: TRBJ2-5; V: TRBV19; CDR3: ASGQGKETQY
D: -; J: TRBJ2-2; V: TRBV6-5; CDR3: ASQETNTGELF
D: -; J: TRBJ1-1; V: TRBV6-5; CDR3: ASSYLDTNTEAF
D: TRBD1; J: TRBJ2-7; V: TRBV28; CDR3: ASSPGQSYEQY
D: -; J: TRBJ1-2; V: TRBV6-6; CDR3: ASSYSSDPYYYGYT
D: TRBD1; J: TRBJ2-7; V: TRBV27; CDR3: ASSRTGGLYEQY
D: -; J: TRBJ2-7; V: TRBV5-1; CDR3: ASSLALQGGDYEQY
D: -; J: TRBJ2-1; V: TRBV28; CDR3: ASSLKGSSYNEQF
D: TRBD1; J: TRBJ2-1; V: TRBV5-4; CDR3: ASRDGQGIYNEQF
D: TRBD1; J: TRBJ2-1; V: TRBV18; CDR3: ASSPPTGGNEQF
D: TRBD1; J: TRBJ2-7; V: TRBV11-3; CDR3: ASSLDGRGGKDEQY
D: -; J: TRBJ1-5; V: TRBV28; CDR3: ASSLPSQSNQPQH
D: TRBD1; J: TRBJ1-2; V: TRBV6-5; CDR3: ASSYPGGSYGYT
D: TRBD1; J: TRBJ2-5; V: TRBV7-2; CDR3: ASSPLRDRGLETQY
D: -; J: TRBJ2-5; V: TRBV15; CDR3: ATSRPPGTKETQY
D: TRBD1; J: TRBJ2-2; V: TRBV19; CDR3: ASARRGTGGPGELF
D: -; J: TRBJ1-5; V: TRBV7-9; CDR3: ASSVDGGNQPQH
D: TRBD1; J: TRBJ1-5; V: TRBV27; CDR3: ASSLSAGQGSNQPQH
D: -; J: TRBJ1-5; V: TRBV6-5; CDR3: ASREGNQPQH
D: -; J: TRBJ1-1; V: TRBV7-6; CDR3: ASTMTNGQRTEAF
D: -; J: TRBJ1-5; V: TRBV5-1; CDR3: ASSPGHSSAGQPQH